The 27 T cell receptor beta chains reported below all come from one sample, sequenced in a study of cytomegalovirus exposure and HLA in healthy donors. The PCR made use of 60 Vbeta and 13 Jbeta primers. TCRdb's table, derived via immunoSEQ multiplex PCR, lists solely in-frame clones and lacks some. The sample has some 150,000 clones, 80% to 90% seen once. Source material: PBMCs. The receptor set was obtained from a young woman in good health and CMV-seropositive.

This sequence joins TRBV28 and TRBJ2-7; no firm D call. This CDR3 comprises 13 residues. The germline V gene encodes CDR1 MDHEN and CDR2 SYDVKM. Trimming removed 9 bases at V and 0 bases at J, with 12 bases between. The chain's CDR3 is CASARTTSYEQYF. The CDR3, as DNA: TGTGCCAGTGCCCGAACTACCTCCTACGAGCAGTACTTC.

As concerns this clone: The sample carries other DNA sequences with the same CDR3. Here the CDR3 reads CASSLGASGANVLTF. CDR3 bases: TGCGCCAGCAGCTTGGGGGCCTCTGGGGCCAACGTCCTGACTTTC. The chain uses TRBV5-1 and TRBJ2-6; D is unclear. The CDR3 spans 15 residues. Germline-derived CDR1 and CDR2 are SGHRS and YFSETQ. V was clipped by 0 bases and J by 0 bases, with 4 bases between them.

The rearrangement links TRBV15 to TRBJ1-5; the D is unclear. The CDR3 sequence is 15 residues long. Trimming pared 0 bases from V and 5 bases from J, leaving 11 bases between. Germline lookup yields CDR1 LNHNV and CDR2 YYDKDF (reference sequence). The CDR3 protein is CATSRDFALHQPQHF. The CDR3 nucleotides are TGTGCCACCAGCAGAGATTTTGCCCTACATCAGCCCCAGCATTTT.

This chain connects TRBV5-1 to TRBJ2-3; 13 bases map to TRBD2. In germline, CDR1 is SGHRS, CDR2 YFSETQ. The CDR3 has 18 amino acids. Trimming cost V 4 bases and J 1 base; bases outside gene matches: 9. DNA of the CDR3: TGCGCCAGCAGCCCACTAGCGGGGGGGTCCCAGCGCACAGATACGCAGTATTTT. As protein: CASSPLAGGSQRTDTQYF.

The CDR3 DNA sequence: TGTGCCTGGAACCAGCGGGAGAACACTGAAGCTTTCTTT. This translates into CAWNQRENTEAFF. V usage is TRBV30 and J usage is TRBJ1-1; D gene unclear. Trimming stripped 4 bases from V and 1 base from J, with 10 bases between. Germline V gene sequence: CDR1 GTSNPN, CDR2 SVGIG (reference sequence). The CDR3 is 13 amino acids.

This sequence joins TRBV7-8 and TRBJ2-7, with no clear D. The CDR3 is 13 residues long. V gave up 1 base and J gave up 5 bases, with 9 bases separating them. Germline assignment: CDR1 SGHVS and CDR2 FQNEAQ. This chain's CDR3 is CASSLELKDEQYF. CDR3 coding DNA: TGTGCCAGCAGCTTAGAACTAAAGGACGAGCAGTACTTC.

The CDR3 nucleotides read TGTGCCAGCAGCGTAGGTGTCAGGGTAAATGAAAAACTGTTTTTT. Residues: CASSVGVRVNEKLFF. The chain uses TRBV9 and TRBJ1-4; D is perhaps TRBD1 (5 bases). This CDR3 comprises 15 residues. Germline assignment: CDR1 SGDLS and CDR2 YYNGEE. Trimming took 0 bases from V and 5 from J, leaving 11 bases between them.

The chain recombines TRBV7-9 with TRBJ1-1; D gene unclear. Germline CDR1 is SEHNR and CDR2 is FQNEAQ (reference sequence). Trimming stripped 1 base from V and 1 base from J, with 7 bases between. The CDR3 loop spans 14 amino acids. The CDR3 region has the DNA TGTGCCAGCAGCTTAGACGGAGGGAACACTGAAGCTTTCTTT. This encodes CASSLDGGNTEAFF.

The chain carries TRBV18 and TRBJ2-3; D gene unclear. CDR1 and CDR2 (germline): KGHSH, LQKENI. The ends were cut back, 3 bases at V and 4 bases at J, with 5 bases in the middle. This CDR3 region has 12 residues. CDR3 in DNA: TGTGCCAGCTCACCTCCTGCAGATACGCAGTATTTT. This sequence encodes CASSPPADTQYF.

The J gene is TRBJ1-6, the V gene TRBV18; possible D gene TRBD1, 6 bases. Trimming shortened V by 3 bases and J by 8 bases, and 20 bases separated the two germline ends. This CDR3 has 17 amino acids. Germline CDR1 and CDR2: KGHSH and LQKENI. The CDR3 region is CASSPPNRASRDSPLHF. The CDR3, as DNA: TGTGCCAGCTCACCCCCAAACAGGGCCTCTCGGGATTCACCCCTCCACTTT.

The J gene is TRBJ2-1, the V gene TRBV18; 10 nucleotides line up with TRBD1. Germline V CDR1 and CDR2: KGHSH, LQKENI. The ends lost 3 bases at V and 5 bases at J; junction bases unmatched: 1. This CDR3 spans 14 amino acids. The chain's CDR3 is CASSPGTGDNEQFF. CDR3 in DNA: TGTGCCAGCTCACCTGGGACAGGGGACAATGAGCAGTTCTTC.

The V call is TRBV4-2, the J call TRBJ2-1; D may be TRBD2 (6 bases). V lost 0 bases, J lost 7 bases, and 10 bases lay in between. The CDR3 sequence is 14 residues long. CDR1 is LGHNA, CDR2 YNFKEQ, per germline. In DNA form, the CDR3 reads TGTGCCAGCAGCCAAGAGGTGGGGAGGAATGAGCAGTTCTTC. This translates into CASSQEVGRNEQFF.

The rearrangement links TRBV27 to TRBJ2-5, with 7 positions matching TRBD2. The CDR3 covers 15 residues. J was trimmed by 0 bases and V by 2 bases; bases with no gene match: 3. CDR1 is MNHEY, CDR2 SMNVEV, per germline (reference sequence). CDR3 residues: CASSLTAGYQETQYF. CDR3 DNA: TGTGCCAGCAGTTTAACAGCGGGGTACCAAGAGACCCAGTACTTC.

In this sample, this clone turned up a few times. CDR3 residues: CASSAGLAGSRDTQYF. The CDR3 nucleotides read TGTGCCAGCAGTGCGGGACTAGCGGGGAGTAGGGATACGCAGTATTTT. The V call is TRBV2, the J call TRBJ2-3, with TRBD2 matching 13 bases. The CDR3 consists of 16 residues. Germline V gene sequence: CDR1 SNHLY, CDR2 FYNNEI. The V segment lost 4 bases and the J segment 6 bases; nucleotides outside the gene matches: 7. Based on the CDR3 plus reference TRBV2 and TRBJ2-3, the full variable domain is EPEVTQTPSHQVTQMGQEVILRCVPISNHLYFYWYRQILGQKVEFLVSFYNNEISEKSEIFDDQFSVERPDGSNFTLKIRSTKLEDSAMYFCASSAGLAGSRDTQYFGPGTRLTVL.

The CDR3 DNA reads TGTGCCAGCCGGGACAGAGCCAAAAACATTCAGTACTTC. Its translation: CASRDRAKNIQYF. The rearrangement links TRBV19 to TRBJ2-4; TRBD1 matches 7 bases. The CDR3 is made up of 13 amino acids. The V gene's germline CDR1 is LNHDA and CDR2 SQIVND (reference sequence). Unmatched junction bases numbered 2, after V lost 9 bases and J lost 0 bases.

CDR3 nucleotide sequence: TGCGCCAGCAGCTATATGGTGGGGGGCACTGAAGCTTTCTTT. Residues: CASSYMVGGTEAFF. The chain is built from TRBV5-1 and TRBJ1-1, with D perhaps matching TRBD1 (5 bases). Trimming stripped 3 bases from V and 4 bases from J, with 13 bases between. Germline V gene sequence: CDR1 SGHRS, CDR2 YFSETQ. The CDR3 consists of 14 residues.

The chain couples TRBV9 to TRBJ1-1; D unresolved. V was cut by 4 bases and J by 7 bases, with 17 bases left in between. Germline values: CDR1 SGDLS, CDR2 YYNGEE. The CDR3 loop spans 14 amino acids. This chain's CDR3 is CASSTYLSSGEAFF. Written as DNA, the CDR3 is TGTGCCAGCAGCACATATCTATCTAGCGGTGAAGCTTTCTTT.

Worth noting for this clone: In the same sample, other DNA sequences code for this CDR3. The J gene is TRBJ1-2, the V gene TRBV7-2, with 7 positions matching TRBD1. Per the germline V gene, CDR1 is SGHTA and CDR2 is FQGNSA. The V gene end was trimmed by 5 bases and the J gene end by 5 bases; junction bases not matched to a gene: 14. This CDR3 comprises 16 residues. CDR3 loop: CASSLRQGLSIYGYTF. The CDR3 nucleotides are TGTGCCAGCAGCCTGAGACAGGGACTGAGTATTTATGGCTACACCTTC.

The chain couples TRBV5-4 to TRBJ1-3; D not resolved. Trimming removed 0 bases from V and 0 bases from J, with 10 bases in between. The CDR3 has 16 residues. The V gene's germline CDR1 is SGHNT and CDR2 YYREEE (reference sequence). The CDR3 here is CASSLAVESSGNTIYF. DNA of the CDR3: TGTGCCAGCAGCTTGGCCGTGGAGAGCTCTGGAAACACCATATATTTT.

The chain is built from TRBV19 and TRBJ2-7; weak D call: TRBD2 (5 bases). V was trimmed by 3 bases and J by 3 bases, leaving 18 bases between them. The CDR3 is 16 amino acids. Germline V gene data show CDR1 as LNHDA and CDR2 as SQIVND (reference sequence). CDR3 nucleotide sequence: TGTGCCAGTAGTATCGAATGGGGAGTCTCGGACTACGAGCAGTACTTC. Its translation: CASSIEWGVSDYEQYF.

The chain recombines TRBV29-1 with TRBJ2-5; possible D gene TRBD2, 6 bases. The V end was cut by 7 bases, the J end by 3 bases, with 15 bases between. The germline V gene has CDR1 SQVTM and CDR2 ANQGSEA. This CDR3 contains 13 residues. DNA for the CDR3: TGCAGCGGCCGCCGGGGGAACGAAGAGACCCAGTACTTC. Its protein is CSGRRGNEETQYF.

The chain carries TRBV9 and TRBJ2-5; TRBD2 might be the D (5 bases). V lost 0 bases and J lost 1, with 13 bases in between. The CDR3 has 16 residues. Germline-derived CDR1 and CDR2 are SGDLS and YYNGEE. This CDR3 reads CASSVVGGTVQETQYF. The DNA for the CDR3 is TGTGCCAGCAGCGTAGTAGGAGGAACGGTCCAAGAGACCCAGTACTTC.

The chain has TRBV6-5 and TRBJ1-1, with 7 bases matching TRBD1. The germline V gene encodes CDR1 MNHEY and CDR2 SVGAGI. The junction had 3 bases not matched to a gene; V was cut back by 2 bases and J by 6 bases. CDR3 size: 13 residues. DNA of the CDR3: TGTGCCAGCAGTTACGCCCAGGGGGCTGAAGCTTTCTTT. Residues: CASSYAQGAEAFF.

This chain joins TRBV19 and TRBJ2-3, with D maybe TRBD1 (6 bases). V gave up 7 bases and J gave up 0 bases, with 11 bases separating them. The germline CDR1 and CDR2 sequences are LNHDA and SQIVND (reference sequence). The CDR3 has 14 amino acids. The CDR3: CASNRQVSTDTQYF. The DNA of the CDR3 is TGTGCCAGTAATCGACAGGTGAGCACAGATACGCAGTATTTT.

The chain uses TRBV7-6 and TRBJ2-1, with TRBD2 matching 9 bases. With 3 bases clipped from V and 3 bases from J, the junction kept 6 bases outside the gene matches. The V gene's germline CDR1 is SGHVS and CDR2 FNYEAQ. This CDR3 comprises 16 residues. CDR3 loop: CASSFGGGVFYNEQFF. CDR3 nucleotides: TGTGCCAGCAGCTTTGGCGGGGGGGTCTTCTACAATGAGCAGTTCTTC. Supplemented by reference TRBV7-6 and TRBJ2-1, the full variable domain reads GAGVSQSPRYKVTKRGQDVALRCDPISGHVSLYWYRQALGQGPEFLTYFNYEAQQDKSGLPNDRFSAERPEGSISTLTIQRTEQRDSAMYRCASSFGGGVFYNEQFFGPGTRLTVL.

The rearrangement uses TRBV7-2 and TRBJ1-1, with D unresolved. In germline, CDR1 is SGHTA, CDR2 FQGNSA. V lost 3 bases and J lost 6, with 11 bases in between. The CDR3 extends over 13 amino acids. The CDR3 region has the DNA TGTGCCAGCAGCTTTTGGGTGACTCCTGAAGCTTTCTTT. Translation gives CASSFWVTPEAFF. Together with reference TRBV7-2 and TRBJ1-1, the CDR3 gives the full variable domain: GAGVSQSPSNKVTEKGKDVELRCDPISGHTALYWYRQSLGQGLEFLIYFQGNSAPDKSGLPSDRFSAERTGGSVSTLTIQRTQQEDSAVYLCASSFWVTPEAFFGQGTRLTVV.

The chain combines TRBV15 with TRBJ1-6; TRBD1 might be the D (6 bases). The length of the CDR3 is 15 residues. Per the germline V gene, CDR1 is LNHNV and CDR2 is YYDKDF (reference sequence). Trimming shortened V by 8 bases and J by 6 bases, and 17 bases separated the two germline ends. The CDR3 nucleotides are TGTGCCACCCGGAGGGGGGGCCCAGCTAATTCACCCCTCCACTTT. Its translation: CATRRGGPANSPLHF.